This is a list of T cell receptor beta chains from one sample in a study of blood T cells in healthy people across ages. A single record per CDR3 protein comes from TCRdb applying MiXCR to the 5' RACE reads. The repertoire holds hundreds of thousands of distinct CDR3 sequences, with 60% to 80% as singletons. The sample taken for sequencing was blood. Every receptor here comes from a man aged 30-40 years in good health. CDR3s include the opening cysteine and the closing phenylalanine or tryptophan. D genes are given only for firm matches. Expanded clones are given a class, and other clones once, few, many or no size at all.

clone size: NA
V gene: TRBV6-1
J gene: TRBJ2-1
D gene: TRBD1
CDR3 DNA: TGTGCCAGCCTGGGACAGGGTGACAATGAGCAGTTCTTC
CDR3 protein: CASLGQGDNEQFF

clone size: NA
V gene: TRBV4-3
J gene: TRBJ2-3
D gene: TRBD2
CDR3 DNA: TGCGCCAGCAGCCATGAGCTGCGGGGGGCTAGCACAGATACGCAGTATTTT
CDR3 protein: CASSHELRGASTDTQYF

clone size: few
V gene: TRBV3-1
J gene: TRBJ2-7
D gene: TRBD2
CDR3 DNA: TGTGCCAGCAGCCTTGGGACTAGCGGGGGGGCATACGAGCAGTACTTC
CDR3 protein: CASSLGTSGGAYEQYF

clone size: few
V gene: TRBV20-1
J gene: TRBJ2-6
D gene: TRBD1
CDR3 DNA: TGCAGTGCTGGGACAGCCCCCTCTGGGGCCAACGTCCTGACTTTC
CDR3 protein: CSAGTAPSGANVLTF

clone size: NA
V gene: TRBV12-3/TRBV12-4
J gene: TRBJ2-5
D gene: TRBD2
CDR3 DNA: TGTGCCAGCAGTGATCGGGGGGGTTACAATGAGCAGTACTTC
CDR3 protein: CASSDRGGYNEQYF

clone size: NA
V gene: TRBV20-1
J gene: TRBJ2-3
D gene: NA
CDR3 DNA: TGCAGTGCTAGAGAGGGGCAGTGGAGGGGTGGTACGCAGTATTTT
CDR3 protein: CSAREGQWRGGTQYF

clone size: NA
V gene: TRBV5-1
J gene: TRBJ2-2
D gene: NA
CDR3 DNA: TGCGCCAGCAGCTCTAGGGGCGGCGGGACCGAAGCGGAGCTGTTTTTT
CDR3 protein: CASSSRGGGTEAELFF

clone size: NA
V gene: TRBV29-1
J gene: TRBJ1-2
D gene: TRBD1
CDR3 DNA: TGCAGCGTGGAAACAGGGGGCGACTATGGCTACACCTTC
CDR3 protein: CSVETGGDYGYTF

clone size: NA
V gene: TRBV5-1
J gene: TRBJ2-1
D gene: TRBD1
CDR3 DNA: TGCGCCAGCAGCTACGGACAGGAGAAGCAGTTCTTC
CDR3 protein: CASSYGQEKQFF

clone size: once
V gene: TRBV6-2/TRBV6-3
J gene: TRBJ2-5
D gene: NA
CDR3 DNA: TGTGCCAGCAGTTACAGGCGTCGCGAGACCCAGTACTTC
CDR3 protein: CASSYRRRETQYF

clone size: few
V gene: TRBV9
J gene: TRBJ2-4
D gene: NA
CDR3 DNA: TGTGCCAGCAGCGTCGCCCTAGGGGGGGGCATTCAGTACTTC
CDR3 protein: CASSVALGGGIQYF

clone size: NA
V gene: TRBV7-9
J gene: TRBJ2-7
D gene: NA
CDR3 DNA: TGTGCCAGCAGCTCCCCCGGGGTCGAGCAGTACTTC
CDR3 protein: CASSSPGVEQYF

clone size: NA
V gene: TRBV20-1
J gene: TRBJ2-5
D gene: NA
CDR3 DNA: TGCAGTGCTAGAGATCGGGAATTAATGATTCGGGATGAGCAGTACTTC
CDR3 protein: CSARDRELMIRDEQYF

clone size: NA
V gene: TRBV2
J gene: TRBJ2-1
D gene: TRBD2
CDR3 DNA: TGTGCCAGCAGTGAACCCCTTGAGCGGGGGGGCTCAGATGAGCAGTTCTTC
CDR3 protein: CASSEPLERGGSDEQFF

clone size: few
V gene: TRBV28
J gene: TRBJ1-4
D gene: NA
CDR3 DNA: TGTGCCAGCAGTTTACCCGGACGGCTTGCAACTAATGAAAAACTGTTTTTT
CDR3 protein: CASSLPGRLATNEKLFF

clone size: NA
V gene: TRBV4-3
J gene: TRBJ2-7
D gene: NA
CDR3 DNA: TGCGCCAGCAGCCAAGGGCTACGTGACAAGGCCTACGAGCAGTACTTC
CDR3 protein: CASSQGLRDKAYEQYF

clone size: NA
V gene: TRBV24-1
J gene: TRBJ1-5
D gene: NA
CDR3 DNA: TGTGCCACCAGTGATTTAGAGTCCCCACGGAATCAGCCCCAGCATTTT
CDR3 protein: CATSDLESPRNQPQHF

clone size: NA
V gene: TRBV20-1
J gene: TRBJ2-1
D gene: NA
CDR3 DNA: TGCAGTGCTAGAGGACAGCTTACCTACAATGAGCAGTTCTTC
CDR3 protein: CSARGQLTYNEQFF

clone size: few
V gene: TRBV29-1
J gene: TRBJ1-1
D gene: NA
CDR3 DNA: TGCAGCGTTGTGGTAAGGCTGAACACTGAAGCTTTCTTT
CDR3 protein: CSVVVRLNTEAFF

clone size: NA
V gene: TRBV29-1
J gene: TRBJ1-1
D gene: NA
CDR3 DNA: TGCAGCGTCTCAGAGGGGAGTAATTACCTAGCTTTCTTT
CDR3 protein: CSVSEGSNYLAFF